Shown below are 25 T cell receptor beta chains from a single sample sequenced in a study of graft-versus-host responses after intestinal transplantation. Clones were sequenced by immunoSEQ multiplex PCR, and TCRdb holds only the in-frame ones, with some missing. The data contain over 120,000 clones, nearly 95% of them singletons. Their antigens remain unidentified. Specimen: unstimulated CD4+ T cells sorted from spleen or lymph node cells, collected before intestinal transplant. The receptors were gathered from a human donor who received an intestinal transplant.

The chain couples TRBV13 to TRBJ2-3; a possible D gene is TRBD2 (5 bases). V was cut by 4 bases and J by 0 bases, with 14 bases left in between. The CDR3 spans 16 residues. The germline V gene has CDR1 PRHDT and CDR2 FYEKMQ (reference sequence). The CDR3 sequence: CASSSPLRRSTDTQYF. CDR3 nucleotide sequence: TGTGCCAGCAGCTCACCCTTAAGGAGGAGCACAGATACGCAGTATTTT.

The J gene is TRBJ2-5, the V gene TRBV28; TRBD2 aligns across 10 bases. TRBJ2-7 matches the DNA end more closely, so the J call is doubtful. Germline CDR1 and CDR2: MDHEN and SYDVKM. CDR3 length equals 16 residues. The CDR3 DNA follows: TGTGCCAGCATCGACCGAGGGACTAGCGCATCCTACGAGCAGTACTTC. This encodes CASIDRGTSASYEQYF.

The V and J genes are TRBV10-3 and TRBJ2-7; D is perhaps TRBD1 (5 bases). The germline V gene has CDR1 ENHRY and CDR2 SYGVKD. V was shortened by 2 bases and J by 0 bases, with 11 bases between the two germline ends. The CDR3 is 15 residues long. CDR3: CAISEDSTFSYEQYF. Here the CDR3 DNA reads TGTGCCATCAGTGAGGACAGCACATTCTCCTACGAGCAGTACTTC.

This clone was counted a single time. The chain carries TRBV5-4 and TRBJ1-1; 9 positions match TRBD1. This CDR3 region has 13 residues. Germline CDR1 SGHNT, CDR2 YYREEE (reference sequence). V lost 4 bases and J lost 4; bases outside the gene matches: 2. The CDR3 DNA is TGTGCCAGCAGCGCGACAGGGGGCACTGAAGCTTTCTTT. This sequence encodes CASSATGGTEAFF.

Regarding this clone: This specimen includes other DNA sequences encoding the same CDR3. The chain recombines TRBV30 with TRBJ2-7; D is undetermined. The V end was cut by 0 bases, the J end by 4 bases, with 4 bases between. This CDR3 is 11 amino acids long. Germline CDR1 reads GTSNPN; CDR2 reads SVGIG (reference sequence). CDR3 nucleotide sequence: TGTGCCTGGAGTGTTGGGTACGAGCAGTACTTC. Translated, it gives CAWSVGYEQYF. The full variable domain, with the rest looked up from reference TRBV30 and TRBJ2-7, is SQTIHQWPATLVQPVGSPLSLECTVEGTSNPNLYWYRQAAGRGLQLLFYSVGIGQISSEVPQNLSASRPQDRQFILSSKKLLLSDSGFYLCAWSVGYEQYFGPGTRLTVT.

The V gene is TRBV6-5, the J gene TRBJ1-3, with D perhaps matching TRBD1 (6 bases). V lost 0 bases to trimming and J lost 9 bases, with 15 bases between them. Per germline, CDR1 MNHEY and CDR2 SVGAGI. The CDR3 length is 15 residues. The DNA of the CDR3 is TGTGCCAGCAGTTACTCGGGGGGGGCCGGTGGCACCATATATTTT. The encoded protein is CASSYSGGAGGTIYF.

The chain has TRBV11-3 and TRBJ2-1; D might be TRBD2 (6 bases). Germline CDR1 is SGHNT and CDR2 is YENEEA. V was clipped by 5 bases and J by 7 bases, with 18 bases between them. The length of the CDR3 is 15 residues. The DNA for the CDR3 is TGTGCCAGCAGCCCCCATAGTAGCGGAGTGAATGAGCAGTTCTTC. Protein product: CASSPHSSGVNEQFF.

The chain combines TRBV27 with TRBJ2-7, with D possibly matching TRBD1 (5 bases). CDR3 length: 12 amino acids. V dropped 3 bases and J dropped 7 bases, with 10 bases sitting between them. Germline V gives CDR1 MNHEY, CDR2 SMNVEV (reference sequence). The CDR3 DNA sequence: TGTGCCAGCAGTTTCAGGGCAGGGGAGCAGTACTTC. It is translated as CASSFRAGEQYF.

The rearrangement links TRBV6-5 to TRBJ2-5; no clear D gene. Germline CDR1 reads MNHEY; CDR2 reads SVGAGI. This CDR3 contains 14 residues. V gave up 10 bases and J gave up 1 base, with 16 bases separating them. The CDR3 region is CATQTGWVQETQYF. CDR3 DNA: TGTGCCACCCAAACCGGATGGGTCCAAGAGACCCAGTACTTC.

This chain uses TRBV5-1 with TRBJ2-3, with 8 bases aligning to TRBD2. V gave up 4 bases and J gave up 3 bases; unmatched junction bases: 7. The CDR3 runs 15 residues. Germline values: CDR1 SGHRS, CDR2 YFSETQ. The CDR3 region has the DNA TGCGCCAGCAGCGAAAGCGGGAGCACTACAGATACGCAGTATTTT. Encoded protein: CASSESGSTTDTQYF.

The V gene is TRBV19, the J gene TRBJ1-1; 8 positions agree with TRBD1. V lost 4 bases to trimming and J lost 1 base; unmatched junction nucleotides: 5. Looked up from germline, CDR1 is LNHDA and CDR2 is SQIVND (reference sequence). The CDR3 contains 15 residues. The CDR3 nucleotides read TGTGCCAGTAGTACAACACAGGGGGGGAACACTGAAGCTTTCTTT. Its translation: CASSTTQGGNTEAFF. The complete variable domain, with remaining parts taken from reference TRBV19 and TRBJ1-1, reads DGGITQSPKYLFRKEGQNVTLSCEQNLNHDAMYWYRQDPGQGLRLIYYSQIVNDFQKGDIAEGYSVSREKKESFPLTVTSAQKNPTAFYLCASSTTQGGNTEAFFGQGTRLTVV.

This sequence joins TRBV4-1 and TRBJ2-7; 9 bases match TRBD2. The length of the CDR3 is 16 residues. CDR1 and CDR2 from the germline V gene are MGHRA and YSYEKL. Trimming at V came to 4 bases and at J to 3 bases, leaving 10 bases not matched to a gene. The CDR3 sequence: CASSRGSGSLSYEQYF. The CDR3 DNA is TGCGCCAGCAGCCGGGGTAGCGGGAGCCTAAGCTACGAGCAGTACTTC.

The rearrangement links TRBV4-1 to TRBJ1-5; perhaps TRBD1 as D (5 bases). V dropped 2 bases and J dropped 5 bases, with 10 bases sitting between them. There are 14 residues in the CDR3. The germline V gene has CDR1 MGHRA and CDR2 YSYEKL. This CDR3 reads CASSQFGGDQPQHF. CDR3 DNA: TGCGCCAGCAGCCAATTTGGGGGGGATCAGCCCCAGCATTTT.

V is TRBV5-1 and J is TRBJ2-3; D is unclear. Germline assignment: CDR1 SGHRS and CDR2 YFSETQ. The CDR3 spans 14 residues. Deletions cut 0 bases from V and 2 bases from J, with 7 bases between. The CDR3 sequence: CASSLAQTTDTQYF. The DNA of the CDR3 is TGCGCCAGCAGCTTGGCCCAGACCACAGATACGCAGTATTTT.

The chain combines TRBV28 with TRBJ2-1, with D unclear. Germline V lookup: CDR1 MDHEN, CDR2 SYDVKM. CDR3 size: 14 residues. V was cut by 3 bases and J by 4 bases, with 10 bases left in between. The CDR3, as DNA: TGTGCCAGCAGTTTTGGCGGCAAATACAATGAGCAGTTCTTC. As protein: CASSFGGKYNEQFF.

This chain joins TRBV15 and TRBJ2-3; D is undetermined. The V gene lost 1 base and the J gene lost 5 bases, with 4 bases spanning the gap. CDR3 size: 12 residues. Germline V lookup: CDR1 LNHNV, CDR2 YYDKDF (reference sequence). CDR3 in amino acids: CATSRARDTQYF. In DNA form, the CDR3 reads TGTGCCACCAGCAGAGCCCGAGATACGCAGTATTTT.

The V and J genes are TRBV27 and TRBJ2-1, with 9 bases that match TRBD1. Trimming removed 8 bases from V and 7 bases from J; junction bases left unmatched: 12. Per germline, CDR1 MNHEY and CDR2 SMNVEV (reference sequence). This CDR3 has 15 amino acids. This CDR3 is CASSWRDRDGNEQFF. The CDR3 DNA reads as TGTGCCAGCTCCTGGCGGGACAGGGATGGGAATGAGCAGTTCTTC.

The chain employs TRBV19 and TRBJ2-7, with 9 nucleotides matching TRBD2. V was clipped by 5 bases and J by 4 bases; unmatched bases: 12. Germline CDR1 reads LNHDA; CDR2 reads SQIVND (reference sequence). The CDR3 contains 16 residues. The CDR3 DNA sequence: TGTGCCAGTAGTTCCCGGAAGGCTAGCGGGGCTTACGAGCAGTACTTC. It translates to CASSSRKASGAYEQYF.

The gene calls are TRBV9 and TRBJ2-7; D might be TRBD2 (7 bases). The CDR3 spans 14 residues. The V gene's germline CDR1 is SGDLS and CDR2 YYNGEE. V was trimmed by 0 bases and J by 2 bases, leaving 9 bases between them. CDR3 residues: CASSVEGGPYEQYF. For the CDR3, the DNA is TGTGCCAGCAGCGTAGAGGGGGGGCCCTACGAGCAGTACTTC.

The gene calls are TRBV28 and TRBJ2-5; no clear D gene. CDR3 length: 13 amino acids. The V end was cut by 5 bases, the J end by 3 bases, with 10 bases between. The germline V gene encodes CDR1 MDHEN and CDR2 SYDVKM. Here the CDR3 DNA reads TGTGCCAGCAGTCCCGGACGAGAAGAGACCCAGTACTTC. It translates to CASSPGREETQYF.

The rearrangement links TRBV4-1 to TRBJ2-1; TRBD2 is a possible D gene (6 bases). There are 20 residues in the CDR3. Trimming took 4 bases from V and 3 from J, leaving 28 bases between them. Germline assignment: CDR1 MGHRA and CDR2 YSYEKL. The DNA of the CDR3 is TGCGCCAGCAGCCGCTTGGGGACTGGCGGGGCCCAGACCATCTACAATGAGCAGTTCTTC. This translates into CASSRLGTGGAQTIYNEQFF.

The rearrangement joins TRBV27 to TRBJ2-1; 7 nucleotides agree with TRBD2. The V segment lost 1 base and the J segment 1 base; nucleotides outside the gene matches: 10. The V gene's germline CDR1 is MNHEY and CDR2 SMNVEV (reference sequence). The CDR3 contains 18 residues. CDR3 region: CASSLLPSGYSSYNEQFF. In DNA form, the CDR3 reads TGTGCCAGCAGTTTATTGCCTAGCGGCTACAGTTCCTACAATGAGCAGTTCTTC.

The CDR3 region is CASSSTGGGTDTQYF. CDR3 bases: TGCGCCAGCAGCTCCACAGGGGGTGGCACAGATACGCAGTATTTT. This sequence joins TRBV5-1 and TRBJ2-3; 8 bases align to TRBD1. The CDR3 consists of 15 residues. The germline V gene encodes CDR1 SGHRS and CDR2 YFSETQ. Trimming cost V 3 bases and J 1 base; bases outside gene matches: 4.

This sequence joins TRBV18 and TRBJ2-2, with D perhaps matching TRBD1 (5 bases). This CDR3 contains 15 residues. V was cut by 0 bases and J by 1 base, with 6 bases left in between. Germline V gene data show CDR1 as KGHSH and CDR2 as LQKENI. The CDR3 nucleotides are TGTGCCAGCTCACCACCCGGACAGAACACCGGGGAGCTGTTTTTT. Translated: CASSPPGQNTGELFF.

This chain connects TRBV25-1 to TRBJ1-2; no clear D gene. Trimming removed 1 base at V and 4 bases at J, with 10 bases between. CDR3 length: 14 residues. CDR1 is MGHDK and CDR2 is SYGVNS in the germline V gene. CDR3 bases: TGTGCCAGCAGTGAATCTGGACGGTCCTATGGCTACACCTTC. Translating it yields CASSESGRSYGYTF.